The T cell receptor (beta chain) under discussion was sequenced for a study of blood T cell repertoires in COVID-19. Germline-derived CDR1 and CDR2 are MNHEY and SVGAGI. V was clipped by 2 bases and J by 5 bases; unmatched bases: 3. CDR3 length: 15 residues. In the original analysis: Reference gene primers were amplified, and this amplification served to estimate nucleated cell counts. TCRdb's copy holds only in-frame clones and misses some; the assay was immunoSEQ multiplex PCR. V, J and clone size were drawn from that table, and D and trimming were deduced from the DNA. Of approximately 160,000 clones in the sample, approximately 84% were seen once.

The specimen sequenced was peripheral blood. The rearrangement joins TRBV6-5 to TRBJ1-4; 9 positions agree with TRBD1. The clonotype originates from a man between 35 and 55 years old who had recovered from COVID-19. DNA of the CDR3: TGTGCCAGCAGTTACCCGGGACAGGGAAATGAAAAACTGTTTTTT. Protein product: CASSYPGQGNEKLFF.